The T cell receptor beta chain described here comes from a study of radiotherapy plus CTLA-4 blockade in lung cancer. Study results and limitations: Subsequent to radiotherapy plus ipilimumab, tumor-derived TCR clones underwent expansion in blood.

Assay: immunoSEQ multiplex PCR; the TCRdb copy retains only in-frame clones and omits some. The sample lists some 67,000 clones, around 69% occurring once. For this clone: Its antigen remains unknown.

CDR3 length: 14 residues. CDR1 and CDR2 (germline): LNHDA, SQIVND (reference sequence). The ends lost 6 bases at V and 7 bases at J; junction bases unmatched: 6. The sequence came from a human donor with non-small cell lung cancer whose response to radiotherapy plus ipilimumab could not be evaluated. Some clones in this sample may be carry-over from other donors' samples. The chain links TRBV19 to TRBJ2-2; 9 bases are shared with TRBD1. Material: peripheral blood, obtained from a patient treated with radiotherapy plus ipilimumab. The CDR3 loop reads CASRQGAGVGELFF. The CDR3 coding sequence is TGTGCCAGTAGACAGGGGGCGGGTGTCGGGGAGCTGTTTTTT.